This entry lists 3 T cell receptor beta chains sequenced from one sample in a study of blood T cell repertoires in COVID-19. Some clones are missing from TCRdb's copy, which holds only in-frame ones; the method was immunoSEQ multiplex PCR. The sample comprises some 400,000 clones, roughly 86% of which are singletons, and approximately 1.3% rests with the top ten. Material for sequencing was PBMCs or T cells enriched from blood (not recorded which). The origin of the receptors is a man aged 30 to 39 who had recovered from COVID-19.

This clone was picked up one time. V gene TRBV11-2 combines with J gene TRBJ1-2; 7 bases line up with TRBD1. V was clipped by 1 base and J by 0 bases; unmatched bases: 2. The CDR3 extends over 15 amino acids. Germline V gene sequence: CDR1 SGHAT, CDR2 FQNNGV. The CDR3: CASSLGDRANYGYTF. CDR3 DNA sequence: TGTGCCAGCAGCTTAGGTGACAGGGCTAACTATGGCTACACCTTC.

This clone was seen more than once but under ten times. J is TRBJ2-1 and V is TRBV18; 9 nucleotides match TRBD1. CDR1 and CDR2 from the germline V gene are KGHSH and LQKENI. The CDR3 spans 16 residues. Trimming cost V 2 bases and J 3 bases; bases outside gene matches: 5. Here the CDR3 reads CASSPTQGASYNEQFF. The CDR3 DNA is TGTGCCAGCTCACCAACACAGGGGGCTAGCTACAATGAGCAGTTCTTC.

In the case of this clone: One junction end disagrees with the germline gene, perhaps due to a read error. The CDR3 DNA sequence: TGTGCCAGCCCACCACGGACAGGACTGAACACCGGGGAGCTGTTTTTT. Translated, it gives CASPPRTGLNTGELFF. The chain couples TRBV18 to TRBJ2-2; 7 bases line up with TRBD1. The CDR3 contains 16 residues. Germline V gene data show CDR1 as KGHSH and CDR2 as LQKENI.